This TCR beta chain was obtained from a study of CD8 T cells in Susac syndrome. Random-hexamer reverse transcription was applied to roughly 0.5 to 1 ug RNA. TCRdb recomputed calls from the immunoSEQ multiplex PCR reads with MiXCR, one row per CDR3 protein. The sample yields 200,000 or so distinct CDR3 sequences, roughly 96% seen once. Germline CDR1 is DFQATT and CDR2 is SNEGSKA (reference sequence). CDR3 length: 11 amino acids. Trimming cost V 3 bases and J 2 bases, with 4 bases left between them. Sequencing targeted TCR beta in blood CD8+ and CD4+ T cells. TEMRA cells underwent FACS enrichment and CD8+ and CD4+ T cells underwent negative isolation.

This sequence was found in a human donor with multiple sclerosis. This sequence joins TRBV20-1 and TRBJ2-5; D remains ambiguous. The sample taken for sequencing was CD4+ T cells from PBMCs. CDR3 loop: CSARGQETQYF. DNA of the CDR3: TGCAGTGCTAGGGGACAAGAGACCCAGTACTTC.